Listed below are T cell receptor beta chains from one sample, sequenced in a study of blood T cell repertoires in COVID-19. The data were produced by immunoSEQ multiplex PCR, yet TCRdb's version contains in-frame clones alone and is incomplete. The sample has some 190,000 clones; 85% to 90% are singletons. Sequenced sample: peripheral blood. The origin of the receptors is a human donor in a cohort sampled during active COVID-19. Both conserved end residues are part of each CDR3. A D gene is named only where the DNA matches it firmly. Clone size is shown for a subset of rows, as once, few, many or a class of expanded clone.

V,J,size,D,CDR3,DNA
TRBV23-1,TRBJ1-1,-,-,CASSQRGYRAWSEAFF,TGCGCCAGCAGTCAAAGGGGTTACAGGGCTTGGTCTGAAGCTTTCTTT
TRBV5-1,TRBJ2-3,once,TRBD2,CASSSSGRADTQYF,TGCGCCAGCAGCTCTAGCGGGAGGGCAGATACGCAGTATTTT
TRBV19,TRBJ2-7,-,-,CASSTADTYEQYF,TGTGCCAGTAGTACGGCGGACACCTACGAGCAGTACTTC
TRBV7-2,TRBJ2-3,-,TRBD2,CASSLERGGLLRTDTQYF,TGTGCCAGCAGCTTAGAACGGGGGGGCTTGTTACGCACAGATACGCAGTATTTT
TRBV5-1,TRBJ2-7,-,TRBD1,CASSTDRGSYEQYF,TGCGCCAGCAGCACAGACAGGGGCTCCTACGAGCAGTACTTC
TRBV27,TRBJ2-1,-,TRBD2,CASSLSGLGAYNEQFF,TGTGCCAGCAGTTTGTCGGGACTAGGAGCCTACAATGAGCAGTTCTTC
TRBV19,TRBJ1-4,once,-,CASSITENEKLFF,TGTGCCAGTAGTATAACAGAAAATGAAAAACTGTTTTTT
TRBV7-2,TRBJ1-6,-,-,CASSSVSYNSPLHF,TGTGCCAGCAGTTCAGTTTCTTATAATTCACCCCTCCACTTT
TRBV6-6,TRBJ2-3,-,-,CASSENGQLTDTQYF,TGTGCCAGCAGTGAGAATGGACAGCTCACAGATACGCAGTATTTT
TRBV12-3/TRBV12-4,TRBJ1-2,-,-,CASSLAGDGYTF,TGTGCCAGCAGTTTGGCAGGGGATGGCTACACCTTC
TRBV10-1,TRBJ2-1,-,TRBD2,CASRSVGTSGRVPREQFF,TGCGCCAGCAGATCGGTCGGTACTAGCGGGAGGGTGCCTCGGGAGCAGTTCTTC
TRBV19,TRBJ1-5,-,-,CASSPQGNQPQHF,TGTGCCAGTAGCCCCCAGGGGAATCAGCCCCAGCATTTT
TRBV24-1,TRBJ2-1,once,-,CATSDPGFNYNEQFF,TGTGCCACCAGTGATCCCGGGTTTAACTACAATGAGCAGTTCTTC
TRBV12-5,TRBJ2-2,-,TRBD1,CASGSHTGVDAGELFF,TGTGCTAGTGGTTCGCATACAGGGGTGGACGCCGGGGAGCTGTTTTTT
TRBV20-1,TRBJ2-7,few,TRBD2,CSASEASGYYEQYF,TGCAGTGCTAGTGAGGCTAGCGGGTACTACGAGCAGTACTTC
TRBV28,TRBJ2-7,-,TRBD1,CASSLTGTGGVPEQYF,TGTGCCAGCAGTTTAACCGGGACAGGGGGCGTCCCAGAGCAGTACTTC
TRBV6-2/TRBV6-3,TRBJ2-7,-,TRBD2,CASSRLAGVHEQYF,TGTGCCAGCAGCCGACTAGCGGGAGTCCACGAGCAGTACTTC
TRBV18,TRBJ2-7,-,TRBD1,CASSLQDRGNEQYF,TGTGCCAGCTCACTCCAAGACAGGGGCAACGAGCAGTACTTC
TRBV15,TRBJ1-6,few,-,CATGLDLVNSPLHF,TGTGCCACCGGTCTCGACTTGGTTAATTCACCCCTCCACTTT
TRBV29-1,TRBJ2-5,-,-,CSGRGETQYF,TGCAGCGGTCGGGGGGAGACCCAGTACTTC
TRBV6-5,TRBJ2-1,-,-,CASKLGDFYNEQFF,TGTGCCAGCAAGCTGGGGGACTTCTACAATGAGCAGTTCTTC
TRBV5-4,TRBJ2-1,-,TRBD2,CASSRTPSGGRDEQFF,TGTGCCAGCAGCCGCACACCTAGCGGGGGGAGGGATGAGCAGTTCTTC
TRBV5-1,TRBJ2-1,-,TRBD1,CASSFDRGSYNEQFF,TGCGCCAGCAGCTTTGACAGGGGCTCCTACAATGAGCAGTTCTTC
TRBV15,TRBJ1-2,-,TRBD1,CATSSGRGQGDYGYTF,TGTGCCACCAGCAGTGGGCGGGGACAGGGGGACTATGGCTACACCTTC
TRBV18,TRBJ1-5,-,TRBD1,CASSRTGARNQPQHF,TGTGCCAGCTCACGTACAGGGGCGCGGAATCAGCCCCAGCATTTT
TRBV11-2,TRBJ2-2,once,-,CASSYQTRTGELFF,TGTGCCAGCAGCTACCAGACTAGGACCGGGGAGCTGTTTTTT
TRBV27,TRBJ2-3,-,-,CASSLFGGLGTDTQYF,TGTGCCAGCAGTTTATTCGGGGGGCTGGGGACAGATACGCAGTATTTT
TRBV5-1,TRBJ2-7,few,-,CASSSTEEQYF,TGCGCCAGCAGTTCGACAGAGGAGCAGTACTTC
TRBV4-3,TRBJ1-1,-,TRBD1,CASSQAYDRATEAFF,TGCGCCAGCAGCCAAGCTTATGACAGGGCCACTGAAGCTTTCTTT
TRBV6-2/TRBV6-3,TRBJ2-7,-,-,CASSPPRDEQYF,TGTGCCAGCAGCCCACCGAGAGACGAGCAGTACTTC
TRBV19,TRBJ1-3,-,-,CASRGGPGSGNTIYF,TGTGCCAGTAGAGGAGGTCCCGGGTCTGGAAACACCATATATTTT
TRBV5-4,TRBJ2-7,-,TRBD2,CASSLGLAEEQYF,TGTGCCAGCAGCCTTGGACTAGCTGAGGAGCAGTACTTC
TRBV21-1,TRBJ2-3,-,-,CASSKPRQGSRTDTQYF,TGTGCCAGCAGCAAACCGAGACAGGGGTCCCGCACAGATACGCAGTATTTT
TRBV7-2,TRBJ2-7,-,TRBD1,CASSSQGADYEQYF,TGTGCCAGCAGCTCCCAGGGGGCGGACTACGAGCAGTACTTC
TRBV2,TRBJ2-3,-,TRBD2,CASNPSGGQGTQYF,TGTGCCAGCAACCCTAGCGGGGGTCAAGGCACGCAGTATTTT